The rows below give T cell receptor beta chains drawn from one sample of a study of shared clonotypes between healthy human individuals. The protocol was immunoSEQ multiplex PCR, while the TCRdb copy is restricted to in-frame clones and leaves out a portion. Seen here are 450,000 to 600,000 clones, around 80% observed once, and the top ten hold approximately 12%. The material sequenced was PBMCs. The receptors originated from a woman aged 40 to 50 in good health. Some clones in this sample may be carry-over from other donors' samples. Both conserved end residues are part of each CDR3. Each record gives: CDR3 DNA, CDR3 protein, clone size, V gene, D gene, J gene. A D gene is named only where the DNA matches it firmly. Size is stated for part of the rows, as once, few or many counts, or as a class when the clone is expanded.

TGCACCAGCAGCCCGACGAAAGTCCCAAGCGGGAACTCCTACAATGAGCAGTTCTTC,CTSSPTKVPSGNSYNEQFF,once,TRBV1,.,TRBJ2-1
TGTGCCAGCAGCTTAGCCCTAGCGGGAGGCTTCTACGAGCAGTACTTC,CASSLALAGGFYEQYF,.,TRBV7-9,TRBD2,TRBJ2-7
TGCGCCAGCAGCCAAGATCCCCTCGGTATGAGCCACTCCTACAATGAGCAGTTCTTC,CASSQDPLGMSHSYNEQFF,.,TRBV4-1,.,TRBJ2-1
TGTGCCAGCGGTGAATCAAAGTCCTCTGGAAACACCATATATTTT,CASGESKSSGNTIYF,.,TRBV25-1,.,TRBJ1-3
TGTGCCAGCAGCCCCGGTGGCTCCTACGAGCAGTACTTC,CASSPGGSYEQYF,.,TRBV4-2,.,TRBJ2-7
TGTGCCAGCAGTTTATCGAACGGGAACACTGAAGCTTTCTTT,CASSLSNGNTEAFF,.,TRBV27,.,TRBJ1-1
TGTGCCAGCAGTTTAGGGTCAGGACGGAGGTACACCTTC,CASSLGSGRRYTF,.,TRBV27,.,TRBJ1-2
TGTGCCAGCAGCTTGGTTCGGGGGACTAGCGGGACCTCCTACGAGCAGTACTTC,CASSLVRGTSGTSYEQYF,once,TRBV5-4,TRBD2,TRBJ2-7
TGTGCCAGCACCTCCGGGACAGGGGATCAGCCCCAGCATTTT,CASTSGTGDQPQHF,many,TRBV28,TRBD1,TRBJ1-5
TGCGCCAGCAGCCTAGGGACAGCGGGGACTGAAGCTTTCTTT,CASSLGTAGTEAFF,few,TRBV5-1,TRBD1,TRBJ1-1
TGTGCCAGCAGCCCCGGACAGGGAACCAACACCGGGGAGCTGTTTTTT,CASSPGQGTNTGELFF,.,TRBV7-8,TRBD1,TRBJ2-2
TGTGCCAGCAGCTTTTTGACAGGGTCAGAGACCCAGTACTTC,CASSFLTGSETQYF,.,TRBV7-9,TRBD1,TRBJ2-5
TGTGCCAGCAGCCACCTTTCGCGCGGGGTGAACACCGGGGAGCTGTTTTTT,CASSHLSRGVNTGELFF,.,TRBV14,.,TRBJ2-2
TGTGCCAGCAGCCTCAGGGTGCTGTTGGGCACAGATACGCAGTATTTT,CASSLRVLLGTDTQYF,few,TRBV7-2,.,TRBJ2-3
TGTGCCAGCAGCCAAGGCCTAGCGGAGTCCTACGAGCAGTACTTC,CASSQGLAESYEQYF,.,TRBV5-4,TRBD2,TRBJ2-7
TGTGCCAGCGGAGGACAGATATACTCCTACGAGCAGTACTTC,CASGGQIYSYEQYF,.,TRBV2,.,TRBJ2-7
TGTGCCACCAGCATCACCGGGGCGGACACTGAAGCTTTCTTT,CATSITGADTEAFF,.,TRBV15,.,TRBJ1-1
TGCGCCAGCAGCCAAGTTCTCGTGGCACAGGGGAGCCAGCCCCAGCATTTT,CASSQVLVAQGSQPQHF,.,TRBV4-1,TRBD1,TRBJ1-5
TGTGCCAGCAGTCACGGGACGCGGGGGCTAGTAACTGAAGCTTTCTTT,CASSHGTRGLVTEAFF,.,TRBV9,.,TRBJ1-1
TGTGCCAGCAGCGAACGGACAGGCACCTACGAGCAGTACTTC,CASSERTGTYEQYF,once,TRBV9,TRBD1,TRBJ2-7
TGTGCCAGCAGCTTAAATCTGGGACAGGACTATGGCTACACCTTC,CASSLNLGQDYGYTF,.,TRBV7-6,TRBD1,TRBJ1-2
TGTGCCAGTAGTACTCCAGGGTTGAGCACTGAAGCTTTCTTT,CASSTPGLSTEAFF,few,TRBV19,.,TRBJ1-1
TGTGCCAGCAGCTTCCCTCCTTGGCGAGCGGGAGGCGGCAATGAGCAGTTCTTC,CASSFPPWRAGGGNEQFF,.,TRBV11-2,TRBD2,TRBJ2-1
TGTGCCAGCAGTGAAACCAGGGGAAGCGAGCAGTACTTC,CASSETRGSEQYF,.,TRBV6-4,.,TRBJ2-7
TGTGCCAGCAGCCTTTCGGGGACAGGGTATGGCTACACCTTC,CASSLSGTGYGYTF,.,TRBV11-2,TRBD1,TRBJ1-2
TGCGCCAGCAGCTTGACAGGGTATGGGGAGACCCAGTACTTC,CASSLTGYGETQYF,once,TRBV5-1,.,TRBJ2-5
TGTGCCAGCAGCTTCGGCAGGGGCAACGAGCAGTACTTC,CASSFGRGNEQYF,few,TRBV7-2,.,TRBJ2-7
TGCGCCAGCAGCTCAACGGGGGACAGGATTTTTACAGATACGCAGTATTTT,CASSSTGDRIFTDTQYF,.,TRBV5-1,TRBD1,TRBJ2-3
TGTGCCAGCAGTGTGAAGGGGGGCGATACGCAGTATTTT,CASSVKGGDTQYF,once,TRBV7-9,.,TRBJ2-3
TGTGCCAGCAGCTCTACTCGGGACAGGTGTACCTACGAGCAGTACTTC,CASSSTRDRCTYEQYF,.,TRBV21-1,.,TRBJ2-7
TGTGCCAGCAGCTTAGCGGCGGGGAGGCTGTTTTTT,CASSLAAGRLFF,once,TRBV11-3,.,TRBJ2-2
TGCGCCAGCAGTAGGGACACAGATACGCAGTATTTT,CASSRDTDTQYF,.,TRBV10-1,.,TRBJ2-3
TGTGCCAGCAGTGAGTCAGCGGGAGGTGGCTATGAGCAGTTCTTC,CASSESAGGGYEQFF,many,TRBV2,TRBD2,TRBJ2-1
TGCGCCAGCGCCCCCGGGACAGGGGGTAGCAATGAAAAACTGTTTTTT,CASAPGTGGSNEKLFF,.,TRBV4-1,TRBD1,TRBJ1-4
TGTGCCAGCAGTCCTCCGGGACAAGAGACCCAGTACTTC,CASSPPGQETQYF,many,TRBV6-5,.,TRBJ2-5
TGTGCCAGCAGTGAAAATTCAGGGGTCACTGAAGCTTTCTTT,CASSENSGVTEAFF,once,TRBV2,.,TRBJ1-1
TGTGCCAGCAGCTTAACAGGGGACTATGGCTACACCTTC,CASSLTGDYGYTF,.,TRBV7-2,TRBD1,TRBJ1-2
TGTGCCAGCAGTGAAGCTCTGGACTCCCCGTCGCAGTATTTT,CASSEALDSPSQYF,few,TRBV2,.,TRBJ2-3
TGTGCCAGCAGCTTTACCTACGAGCAGTACTTC,CASSFTYEQYF,once,TRBV7-9,.,TRBJ2-7
TGTGCCAGCAGCCCGGGGACTAGCGGGAGTAAGAATGAGCAGTTCTTC,CASSPGTSGSKNEQFF,.,TRBV11-3,TRBD2,TRBJ2-1
TGTGCCAGCAGCGTCCGGCCCGTGGGGGACACTGAAGCTTTCTTT,CASSVRPVGDTEAFF,.,TRBV9,.,TRBJ1-1
TGTGCCATCAGCCGGGGTTTGGGGCAGCCCCAGCATTTT,CAISRGLGQPQHF,.,TRBV10-3,.,TRBJ1-5
TGTGCCAGCAGCGTGACACCTTATAGCAATCAGCCCCAGCATTTT,CASSVTPYSNQPQHF,few,TRBV9,.,TRBJ1-5
TGTGCCAGCTCACGGGCCTACGAGCAGTACTTC,CASSRAYEQYF,.,TRBV18,.,TRBJ2-7
TGTGCCAGCAGCAGCAGGACAGGGAGTTCCTACAATGAGCAGTTCTTC,CASSSRTGSSYNEQFF,.,TRBV11-2,TRBD1,TRBJ2-1
TGCGCCAGCAGCTGGACAGGCGAGGGGTACGAGCAGTACTTC,CASSWTGEGYEQYF,.,TRBV5-1,TRBD1,TRBJ2-7
TGTGCCACCGGACAGGCCGAGCAGTACTTC,CATGQAEQYF,.,TRBV28,TRBD1,TRBJ2-7
TGTGCCAGCGTCACTACGTCGGCAGATGGCTACACCTTC,CASVTTSADGYTF,.,TRBV2,.,TRBJ1-2
TGTGCCAGCAGTCGGCAGGGGGTGACCTCCTACGAGCAGTACTTC,CASSRQGVTSYEQYF,.,TRBV28,TRBD1,TRBJ2-7
TGTGCCAGCAGCCAAGGCCTAGGAAACGTCGAGACCCAGTACTTC,CASSQGLGNVETQYF,once,TRBV7-7,.,TRBJ2-5
TGCAGCGTCATCATTCCGGGGGGGACTAGCGGCACCCCTTACCCCAATGAGCAGTTCTTC,CSVIIPGGTSGTPYPNEQFF,few,TRBV29-1,TRBD2,TRBJ2-1
TGCGCCAGCAGCCTTCTCTCTGACTCTTACTACACTGAGCAGTTCTTC,CASSLLSDSYYTEQFF,.,TRBV4-1,.,TRBJ2-1
TGTGCCAGCAGTCAGGGGTCCACAGATACGCAGTATTTT,CASSQGSTDTQYF,.,TRBV6-5,.,TRBJ2-3
TGTGCCAGCAGTTTACGGCAGGGGGGCTATAGCAATCAGCCCCAGCATTTT,CASSLRQGGYSNQPQHF,few,TRBV27,TRBD1,TRBJ1-5
TGTGCCAGCAGCGGACACTACTATAGCAATCAGCCCCAGCATTTT,CASSGHYYSNQPQHF,many,TRBV7-6,.,TRBJ1-5